This T cell receptor (beta chain) stems from a study of identical twins. The CDR3 is made up of 17 amino acids. The germline gives CDR1 ENHRY, CDR2 SYGVKD. The trim removed 4 bases at V and 6 bases at J, leaving 14 bases unmatched. TCRdb re-called the 5' RACE reads through MiXCR, storing one row per CDR3 protein. The profile shows about 240,000 distinct CDR3 sequences, about 10% of them singletons. With no exceptions, donors were healthy Caucasians. The receptor comes from a man aged 45-65 years in good health. V usage is TRBV10-3 and J usage is TRBJ2-1, with TRBD2 matching over 8 bases. Specimen: memory T cells sorted from blood. The CDR3 loop is CAISVATSGTRGNEQFF. Written as DNA, the CDR3 is TGTGCCATCAGTGTGGCTACTAGCGGCACGAGGGGCAATGAGCAGTTCTTC.